This T cell receptor beta chain was captured in a study of blood T cell repertoires in COVID-19. This clone was detected once. This CDR3 has 14 amino acids. Trimming shortened V by 0 bases and J by 8 bases, and 14 bases separated the two germline ends. Germline CDR1 is SGHRS and CDR2 is YFSETQ. In the authors' methods: Estimated nucleated cell counts came from reference gene primer amplification. TCRdb keeps only in-frame clones here, not all; method: immunoSEQ multiplex PCR. For V, J and clone size, that table is used; D and trimming come from the DNA. This table has about 300,000 clones, around 92% appearing once. Everyone who took part was roughly 18 to 89 years old, and they came from about two dozen US areas. Self-reported history from a screening survey and questionnaire set each donor's cohort. Those designated as exposed participants met a COVID-19 case within 2 weeks before study entry.

Sequenced: PBMCs or T cells enriched from blood (not recorded which). This TCR derives from a woman between 45 and 60 years old who had been exposed to COVID-19. The chain carries TRBV5-1 and TRBJ1-2, with no clear D. CDR3 in amino acids: CASSLAKATEGYTF. The CDR3, as DNA: TGCGCCAGCAGCTTGGCCAAGGCCACGGAGGGCTACACCTTC.